The entry that follows covers one TCR beta chain sequence. Only in-frame clones appear in the TCRdb table, and some are missing; sequencing was by immunoSEQ multiplex PCR. Among about 240,000 clones listed, 88% were seen once. V dropped 12 bases and J dropped 7; count of bases not matched to a gene: 8. This CDR3 has 13 residues. Germline V gene sequence: CDR1 KGHDR, CDR2 SFDVKD. The sample comes from a study of blood T cell repertoires in COVID-19. The wider study: Nucleic acid was either cDNA or gDNA, and it came from T cells, B-cell-depleted T cells, or PBMCs.

The sequence came from a middle-aged woman who had recovered from COVID-19. The chain has TRBV24-1 and TRBJ1-6; the match to TRBD1 covers 7 bases. The sequenced sample consisted of peripheral blood. The CDR3 region is CAVGDRPNSPLHF. The CDR3 region has the DNA TGTGCCGTTGGGGACAGACCAAATTCACCCCTCCACTTT.